Following are 20 T cell receptor beta chains from one sample sequenced in a study of blood T cells in healthy people across ages. Next came a second PCR, run for about 7 to 12 cycles, which used a sample-barcoded 5' primer along with a J-beta primer mix. TCRdb reprocessed the 5' RACE reads via MiXCR and lists one record per CDR3 protein. The sample consists of nearly 1 million distinct CDR3 sequences, around 54% of them appearing once. The specimen was blood. The receptors derive from a woman aged 60-75 years in good health.

The chain has TRBV9 and TRBJ2-3; D perhaps matches TRBD1 (6 bases). V lost 2 bases to trimming and J lost 7 bases, with 23 bases between them. Per germline, CDR1 SGDLS and CDR2 YYNGEE. The CDR3 extends over 17 amino acids. In nucleotides, the CDR3 is TGTGCCAGCAGCGTCTCCCCCTCGACTGCAGGGGTCAATACGCAGTATTTT. Its protein product is CASSVSPSTAGVNTQYF.

This clonotype has just a few counts. The V call is TRBV29-1, the J call TRBJ2-4; 13 nucleotides line up with TRBD2. The V and J ends lost 3 bases and 1 base, in that order; junction bases with no gene match: 6. Germline lookup yields CDR1 SQVTM and CDR2 ANQGSEA. The length of the CDR3 is 17 residues. The CDR3, as DNA: TGCAGCGTTGAGACGACTAGCGGGAGGTGGGCCAAAAACATTCAGTACTTC. Protein sequence: CSVETTSGRWAKNIQYF.

The V gene is TRBV7-3, the J gene TRBJ2-1, with no clear D. The CDR3 sequence is 14 residues long. V lost 1 base to trimming and J lost 9 bases, with 13 bases between them. CDR1 and CDR2 (germline): SGHTA, FQGTGA. CDR3 nucleotides: TGTGCCAGCAGCTTAAAAAGAGAAGTCGGTGAGCAGTTCTTC. The encoded protein is CASSLKREVGEQFF.

This chain connects TRBV13 to TRBJ1-1, with D possibly being TRBD1 (6 bases). Between the trimmed V and J ends, which lost 1 base and 7 bases, there was a span of 13 bases. CDR3 length: 14 residues. CDR1 PRHDT and CDR2 FYEKMQ come from the germline V gene (reference sequence). The CDR3: CASSLVRGQVEAFF. The CDR3 nucleotides are TGTGCCAGCAGCTTAGTCAGGGGACAAGTTGAAGCTTTCTTT.

Points on this clonotype: This could be a read error, since a much larger clone is one nucleotide away. The chain carries TRBV20-1 and TRBJ2-7; D is possibly TRBD2 (7 bases). The assigned J gene may be wrong: the sequence end matches TRBJ2-4 better. CDR3 length: 12 amino acids. Looked up from germline, CDR1 is DFQATT and CDR2 is SNEGSKA (reference sequence). The CDR3 reads CRGGAGGNIQYF. The CDR3 DNA reads TGCAGAGGGGGGGCTGGCGGAAACATTCAGTACTTC.

The gene calls are TRBV9 and TRBJ2-5; D is uncertain. The V gene's germline CDR1 is SGDLS and CDR2 YYNGEE. The CDR3 length is 13 residues. V was clipped by 0 bases and J by 4 bases, with 7 bases between them. DNA of the CDR3: TGTGCCAGCAGCGTAGCTGGGATAGAGACCCAGTACTTC. Translating it yields CASSVAGIETQYF.

The J gene is TRBJ2-7, the V gene TRBV9, with 9 bases lining up with TRBD2. Germline V lookup: CDR1 SGDLS, CDR2 YYNGEE. CDR3 length: 18 amino acids. V shed 3 bases and J 2 bases; nucleotides not matched to a gene: 15. This chain's CDR3 is CASSAQAGGPSLTYEQYF. The CDR3 DNA sequence: TGTGCCAGCAGCGCGCAAGCGGGAGGCCCGAGTCTAACCTACGAGCAGTACTTC.

The chain couples TRBV20-1 to TRBJ1-2; D is possibly TRBD1 (5 bases). Germline V CDR1 and CDR2: DFQATT, SNEGSKA (reference sequence). The CDR3 sequence is 13 residues long. V gave up 0 bases and J gave up 5 bases, with 10 bases separating them. The chain's CDR3 is CSARDPGIYGYTF. CDR3 nucleotides: TGCAGTGCTAGAGATCCAGGGATTTATGGCTACACCTTC.

V and J are TRBV5-6 and TRBJ2-3, with 14 bases aligning to TRBD2. The CDR3 spans 17 residues. The germline CDR1 and CDR2 sequences are SGHDT and YYEEEE. Losses at the gene ends were 4 bases for V and 1 base for J; bases not matched to a gene: 5. The CDR3 nucleotides read TGTGCCAGCAGCACTGGGACTAGCGGGAGTGGCACAGATACGCAGTATTTT. It translates to CASSTGTSGSGTDTQYF.

The CDR3 region is CASSPGETHTDTQYF. The DNA for the CDR3 is TGTGCCAGCAGTCCCGGGGAAACACACACAGATACGCAGTATTTT. This sequence joins TRBV7-9 and TRBJ2-3; weak D call: TRBD2 (5 bases). Germline loops: CDR1 SEHNR, CDR2 FQNEAQ (reference sequence). Between the trimmed V and J ends, which lost 6 bases and 2 bases, there was a span of 15 bases. The CDR3 is 15 residues long.

In this sample, this clonotype turned up a few times. V and J are TRBV2 and TRBJ2-1; D possibly corresponds to TRBD2 (6 bases). This CDR3 region has 15 residues. Trimming shortened V by 2 bases and J by 2 bases, and 10 bases separated the two germline ends. Looked up from germline, CDR1 is SNHLY and CDR2 is FYNNEI. This CDR3 is CASSELASAYNEQFF. In nucleotides, the CDR3 is TGTGCCAGCAGTGAATTAGCTAGCGCCTACAATGAGCAGTTCTTC.

This chain joins TRBV6-5 and TRBJ2-4, with 7 nucleotides matching TRBD1. TRBJ2-5 explains the end of the DNA better; the J call may be wrong. The CDR3 has 17 amino acids. Germline CDR1 reads MNHEY; CDR2 reads SVGAGI. In nucleotides, the CDR3 is TGTGCCAGCAGTTATTCGGGACAGCGTGACAACCAAGAGACCCAGTACTTC. Its protein product is CASSYSGQRDNQETQYF.

The table lists this clonotype with a few counts. The chain recombines TRBV4-1 with TRBJ1-2, with TRBD1 as a possible D gene (6 bases). This CDR3 is 14 amino acids long. V was shortened by 5 bases and J by 2 bases, with 12 bases between the two germline ends. Germline V gene sequence: CDR1 MGHRA, CDR2 YSYEKL. Here the CDR3 DNA reads TGCGCCAGCAGCGTGGGACACGGGAACTATGGCTACACCTTC. This translates into CASSVGHGNYGYTF.

For this clonotype: Compared with germline, one end of the junction differs, possibly owing to a read error. The rearrangement joins TRBV27 to TRBJ2-3, with no clear D. Germline V gives CDR1 MNHEY, CDR2 SMNVEV (reference sequence). This CDR3 contains 12 residues. Here the CDR3 reads CASGQKSDTRYF. The CDR3 nucleotides are TGTGCCAGCGGCCAAAAGTCAGATACGCGGTATTTT.

The chain recombines TRBV6-6 with TRBJ2-6, with TRBD1 as a possible D gene (6 bases). Germline-derived CDR1 and CDR2 are MNHNY and SVGAGI (reference sequence). V lost 7 bases and J lost 0, with 10 bases in between. The CDR3 extends over 15 amino acids. The CDR3 is CASISGASGANVLTF. DNA for the CDR3: TGTGCCAGCATCTCAGGGGCCTCTGGGGCCAACGTCCTGACTTTC.

The table lists this clonotype with a few counts. The chain joins TRBV12-3 or TRBV12-4 to TRBJ2-3; D could derive from TRBD1 or TRBD2 (6 bases each). The CDR3 is 15 residues long. The ends were cut back, 5 bases at V and 2 bases at J, with 14 bases in the middle. CDR3 region: CASSIRGTHTDTQYF. CDR3 DNA: TGTGCCAGCAGTATCCGCGGGACACACACAGATACGCAGTATTTT.

This clonotype was seen a few times. The rearrangement uses TRBV6-2 or TRBV6-3 and TRBJ2-1; D is unclear. This CDR3 contains 11 residues. V gave up 10 bases and J gave up 2 bases, with 6 bases separating them. CDR1 and CDR2 from the germline V gene are MNHEY and SVGEGT. This CDR3 reads CATGTYNEQFF. CDR3 DNA: TGTGCCACCGGTACCTACAATGAGCAGTTCTTC.

This CDR3 is CASSYGTELRYGYTF. CDR3 coding DNA: TGTGCCAGCAGCTATGGGACGGAGCTCCGCTATGGCTACACCTTC. This chain joins TRBV7-3 and TRBJ1-2; TRBD1 is a possible D gene (5 bases). This CDR3 contains 15 residues. Per the germline V gene, CDR1 is SGHTA and CDR2 is FQGTGA. Trimming shortened V by 4 bases and J by 4 bases, and 16 bases separated the two germline ends.

The gene calls are TRBV7-9 and TRBJ2-7; 8 bases align to TRBD2. The assigned J gene may be wrong: the sequence end matches TRBJ2-5 better. The germline gives CDR1 SEHNR, CDR2 FQNEAQ (reference sequence). The CDR3 covers 16 residues. In DNA form, the CDR3 reads TGTGCCAGCAGCTCCACTAGCGGCCCTACCCCGGGGACCCAGTACTTC. Amino acids: CASSSTSGPTPGTQYF.

There are a few counts of this clonotype. The chain has TRBV7-6 and TRBJ1-6; D is unresolved. The CDR3 is made up of 12 amino acids. Trimming removed 5 bases at V and 12 bases at J, with 11 bases between. Germline CDR1 and CDR2: SGHVS and FNYEAQ. The CDR3: CASSPHGRPLHF. The CDR3 DNA reads TGTGCCAGCAGCCCACACGGGAGACCCCTCCACTTT.